The 21 T cell receptor beta chains presented below share a single source sample, sequenced in a study of blood T cell repertoires in COVID-19. Libraries were prepared by immunoSEQ multiplex PCR; TCRdb keeps only in-frame clonotypes and omits some of them. The sample has approximately 300,000 clones, 92% seen once. Sequenced input: PBMCs or T cells enriched from blood (not recorded which). The receptor source for this set is a woman aged 25 to 39 who had recovered from COVID-19.

This chain uses TRBV28 with TRBJ1-4; 10 positions agree with TRBD1. V shed 5 bases and J 1 base; nucleotides not matched to a gene: 10. Germline lookup yields CDR1 MDHEN and CDR2 SYDVKM. CDR3 length: 18 residues. CDR3 sequence reads: CASSPPTGGWGTNEKLFF. DNA for the CDR3: TGTGCCAGCAGTCCACCGACAGGGGGCTGGGGAACTAATGAAAAACTGTTTTTT.

This chain joins TRBV28 and TRBJ1-3; D call uncertain. This CDR3 comprises 15 residues. In germline, CDR1 is MDHEN, CDR2 SYDVKM. V lost 2 bases and J 0 bases, leaving 8 bases between the germline ends. CDR3 nucleotides: TGTGCCAGCAGTTTAGAGGTTTACTCTGGAAACACCATATATTTT. Encoded protein: CASSLEVYSGNTIYF. Variable domain in full (rest from reference TRBV28 and TRBJ1-3): DVKVTQSSRYLVKRTGEKVFLECVQDMDHENMFWYRQDPGLGLRLIYFSYDVKMKEKGDIPEGYSVSREKKERFSLILESASTNQTSMYLCASSLEVYSGNTIYFGEGSWLTVV.

The chain couples TRBV5-5 to TRBJ2-2; tentative D call: TRBD1 (6 bases). Trimming cost V 3 bases and J 1 base, with 7 bases left between them. The CDR3 is 14 residues long. Germline CDR1 SGHKS, CDR2 YYEKEE (reference sequence). CDR3 DNA: TGTGCCAGCAGCTCGGGACAGAACACCGGGGAGCTGTTTTTT. Its translation is CASSSGQNTGELFF.

V and J are TRBV5-1 and TRBJ1-2, with 7 bases that match TRBD1. The CDR3 length is 14 residues. Trimming removed 0 bases from V and 6 bases from J; junction bases left unmatched: 5. Germline-derived CDR1 and CDR2 are SGHRS and YFSETQ. CDR3 amino acids: CASSLAQGIHGYTF. CDR3 DNA: TGCGCCAGCAGCTTGGCACAGGGGATCCATGGCTACACCTTC.

Only a few counts were recorded for this clone. Other DNA variants within this sample encode the same CDR3. The chain recombines TRBV19 with TRBJ2-7, with D possibly being TRBD1 (6 bases). Trimming cost V 0 bases and J 2 bases, with 11 bases left between them. This CDR3 is 15 amino acids long. CDR1 is LNHDA, CDR2 SQIVND, per germline (reference sequence). In DNA, the CDR3 is TGTGCCAGTAGTATAGATCGCCAGGGGCCCTACGAGCAGTACTTC. Its protein product is CASSIDRQGPYEQYF.

This clone came up once. The rearrangement uses TRBV28 and TRBJ1-2; 7 bases match TRBD1. The CDR3 runs 14 residues. V was clipped by 6 bases and J by 4 bases; unmatched bases: 8. Germline lookup yields CDR1 MDHEN and CDR2 SYDVKM. CDR3 in amino acids: CASSRRDRAYGYTF. The CDR3, as DNA: TGTGCCAGCAGCCGTCGAGACAGGGCCTATGGCTACACCTTC.

The chain couples TRBV27 to TRBJ1-2, with a tentative D call TRBD1 (6 bases). Trimming took off 4 bases at V and 1 base at J, with 16 bases between the two ends. The CDR3 length is 16 residues. Germline assignment: CDR1 MNHEY and CDR2 SMNVEV (reference sequence). CDR3 sequence: CASSYYPGQNNYGYTF. CDR3 DNA sequence: TGTGCCAGCAGTTATTACCCCGGACAGAATAACTATGGCTACACCTTC.

This clone occurred once. The chain is built from TRBV9 and TRBJ1-3; no clear D. The CDR3 has 15 amino acids. V was pared by 0 bases and J by 0 bases, with 7 bases between. CDR1 and CDR2 (germline): SGDLS, YYNGEE. DNA for the CDR3: TGTGCCAGCAGCGTAGCGGGGAGCTCTGGAAACACCATATATTTT. It codes for CASSVAGSSGNTIYF.

The CDR3 region has the DNA TGTGCCAGCAGCTTACGGAGATTCCGAGCTAACTATGGCTACACCTTC. Translating gives CASSLRRFRANYGYTF. The chain carries TRBV7-8 and TRBJ1-2; D is unresolved. Trimming left V 2 bases short and J 0 bases short, with 13 bases between. The CDR3 has 16 residues. CDR1 and CDR2 (germline): SGHVS, FQNEAQ.

The genes are TRBV18 and TRBJ2-6; no clear D. CDR1 is KGHSH, CDR2 LQKENI, per germline. Trimming removed 1 base at V and 1 base at J, with 11 bases between. This CDR3 has 17 amino acids. CDR3 sequence reads: CASSPRVAESGANVLTF. The DNA of the CDR3 is TGTGCCAGCTCACCACGAGTCGCCGAGTCTGGGGCCAACGTCCTGACTTTC.

The V call is TRBV3-1 (or the pseudogene TRBV3-2), the J call TRBJ1-5; D not certain. This CDR3 contains 14 residues. V dropped 4 bases and J dropped 4 bases, with 11 bases sitting between them. Germline V gene data show CDR1 as LGHDT and CDR2 as YNNKEL (reference sequence). The CDR3, as DNA: TGTGCCAGCAGCCCGAGGACGGGAAATCAGCCCCAGCATTTT. Translated: CASSPRTGNQPQHF.

This chain joins TRBV10-3 and TRBJ2-7; 9 bases are shared with TRBD2. Losses at the gene ends were 2 bases for V and 6 bases for J; bases not matched to a gene: 8. Germline V gene lookup returns CDR1 ENHRY and CDR2 SYGVKD. This CDR3 region has 15 residues. CDR3 residues: CAISEPIAGEGEQYF. As DNA, the CDR3 is TGTGCCATCAGTGAGCCCATAGCGGGAGAAGGCGAGCAGTACTTC.

Of note for this clone: Other DNA sequences from this sample encode an identical CDR3 as well. The chain couples TRBV3-1 (or the pseudogene TRBV3-2) to TRBJ1-6, with D possibly matching TRBD1 (5 bases). Germline V gene lookup returns CDR1 LGHDT and CDR2 YNNKEL (reference sequence). V dropped 2 bases and J dropped 7 bases, with 9 bases sitting between them. This CDR3 is built from 14 residues. The CDR3 region is CASSQQGPNSPLHF. CDR3 nucleotide sequence: TGTGCCAGCAGCCAACAGGGCCCAAATTCACCCCTCCACTTT.

V usage is TRBV5-6 and J usage is TRBJ1-1, with D maybe TRBD1 (6 bases). V was shortened by 3 bases and J by 10 bases, with 13 bases between the two germline ends. CDR1 SGHDT and CDR2 YYEEEE come from the germline V gene. The CDR3 is made up of 12 amino acids. CDR3 nucleotide sequence: TGTGCCAGCAGCTATTACGACAGGCTAGCTTTCTTT. Its translation: CASSYYDRLAFF.

The rearrangement links TRBV19 to TRBJ1-1; D is uncertain. The CDR3 spans 15 residues. The V gene's germline CDR1 is LNHDA and CDR2 SQIVND (reference sequence). V shed 0 bases and J shed 1 base, with 9 bases lying between them. CDR3 sequence: CASSIDIVGNTEAFF. As DNA, the CDR3 is TGTGCCAGTAGTATAGATATAGTCGGGAACACTGAAGCTTTCTTT.

The CDR3 coding sequence is TGTGCCAGCAGCTTCGGGGGGCAGAACACCGGGGAGCTGTTTTTT. This translates into CASSFGGQNTGELFF. The chain joins TRBV7-3 to TRBJ2-2; TRBD2 might be the D (7 bases). CDR3 size: 15 residues. V gave up 3 bases and J gave up 1 base, with 9 bases separating them. CDR1 SGHTA and CDR2 FQGTGA come from the germline V gene. Supplemented by reference TRBV7-3 and TRBJ2-2, the full variable domain reads GAGVSQTPSNKVTEKGKYVELRCDPISGHTALYWYRQSLGQGPEFLIYFQGTGAADDSGLPNDRFFAVRPEGSVSTLKIQRTERGDSAVYLCASSFGGQNTGELFFGEGSRLTVL.

The genes are TRBV12-3 or TRBV12-4 and TRBJ1-2; 9 bases are a match to TRBD1. V shed 7 bases, J shed 12 bases, and the junction held 12 bases outside the gene matches. The CDR3 extends over 13 amino acids. Here the CDR3 reads CASTFSTGTGHTF. DNA of the CDR3: TGTGCCAGCACCTTCTCGACCGGGACAGGGCACACCTTC.

The genes are TRBV12-3 or TRBV12-4 and TRBJ1-2, with 7 positions matching TRBD1. J was trimmed by 4 bases and V by 6 bases; bases with no gene match: 5. CDR3 length equals 13 residues. The CDR3 reads CASSTGVVYGYTF. The CDR3 DNA reads TGTGCCAGCAGCACAGGGGTAGTCTATGGCTACACCTTC.

This sequence joins TRBV28 and TRBJ2-1; D perhaps matches TRBD2 (5 bases). The V gene lost 2 bases and the J gene lost 5 bases, with 10 bases spanning the gap. The CDR3 is 14 amino acids. In germline, CDR1 is MDHEN, CDR2 SYDVKM. This chain's CDR3 is CASSLAGLHNEQFF. DNA for the CDR3: TGTGCCAGCAGTTTAGCGGGTCTACACAATGAGCAGTTCTTC.

The rearrangement uses TRBV6-6 and TRBJ2-5, with D possibly matching TRBD1 (6 bases). This CDR3 has 14 amino acids. Trimming pared 0 bases from V and 3 bases from J, leaving 8 bases between. Per germline, CDR1 MNHNY and CDR2 SVGAGI (reference sequence). DNA for the CDR3: TGTGCCAGCAGTTACTCCAACAGGGAAGAGACCCAGTACTTC. Translating gives CASSYSNREETQYF.

The chain uses TRBV7-2 and TRBJ2-2; 9 bases are a match to TRBD2. CDR1 is SGHTA, CDR2 FQGNSA, per germline. The CDR3 covers 19 residues. Trimming cost V 5 bases and J 4 bases; bases outside gene matches: 17. The CDR3 sequence is CASSVSGRLNLKGTGELFF. In DNA, the CDR3 is TGTGCCAGCAGCGTTAGCGGGAGACTAAATCTTAAAGGCACCGGGGAGCTGTTTTTT. The variable domain in full, completed from reference TRBV7-2 and TRBJ2-2, reads GAGVSQSPSNKVTEKGKDVELRCDPISGHTALYWYRQSLGQGLEFLIYFQGNSAPDKSGLPSDRFSAERTGGSVSTLTIQRTQQEDSAVYLCASSVSGRLNLKGTGELFFGEGSRLTVL.